One and the same sample provided the 3 T cell receptor beta chains below, sequenced in a study of sequential checkpoint blockade in melanoma. Using immunoSEQ multiplex PCR, the repertoire was profiled, and TCRdb retains in-frame clones only, with some absent. The sample carries around 34,000 clones, roughly 84% recorded once. Treatment: randomized to nivolumab then ipilimumab (arm A) or the reverse (arm B). The specimen comprised CD8+ T cells sorted from blood (inferred from file names), sampled from a patient given nivolumab and ipilimumab in sequence. The receptors here all came from a human donor with melanoma.

The sample holds a few counts of this clone. This chain's CDR3 is CASSRLVYYEQYF. CDR3 DNA: TGTGCCAGCAGTAGACTGGTTTACTACGAGCAGTACTTC. The V call is TRBV6-1, the J call TRBJ2-7, with D unclear. V was trimmed by 5 bases and J by 3 bases, leaving 11 bases between them. The CDR3 sequence is 13 residues long. Germline V gene sequence: CDR1 MNHNS, CDR2 SASEGT.

V usage is TRBV4-3 and J usage is TRBJ2-2, with TRBD2 matching 7 bases. Germline values: CDR1 LGHNA, CDR2 YSLEER. The CDR3 covers 16 residues. V lost 1 base, J lost 4 bases, and 6 bases stayed unmatched. Here the CDR3 reads CASSQARDYLTGELFF. CDR3 DNA sequence: TGCGCCAGCAGCCAAGCCCGGGACTACCTCACCGGGGAGCTGTTTTTT.

The V call is TRBV9, the J call TRBJ2-5; the D gene is possibly TRBD2 (7 bases). Germline CDR1 is SGDLS and CDR2 is YYNGEE. CDR3 length: 16 amino acids. V shed 7 bases and J shed 2 bases, with 21 bases lying between them. CDR3: CASSLPTGGAQETQYF. CDR3 nucleotide sequence: TGTGCCAGCTCCCTCCCCACGGGGGGCGCACAAGAGACCCAGTACTTC. The full variable domain, in which reference TRBV9 and TRBJ2-5 provide the parts outside the CDR3, is DSGVTQTPKHLITATGQRVTLRCSPRSGDLSVYWYQQSLDQGLQFLIQYYNGEERAKGNILERFSAQQFPDLHSELNLSSLELGDSALYFCASSLPTGGAQETQYFGPGTRLLVL.